Following are 25 T cell receptor beta chains from one sample sequenced in a study of blood T cell repertoires in COVID-19. The data were produced by immunoSEQ multiplex PCR, yet TCRdb's version contains in-frame clones alone and is incomplete. Altogether fewer than 250,000 clones are present, 80% to 95% being singletons, with the ten largest covering 0.8% to 1%. The sequencing sample was made of peripheral blood. The receptors were gathered from a man aged 55 to 70 with COVID-19, enrolled during active disease.

This clone showed up just once. The chain combines TRBV6-6 with TRBJ2-5, with 9 bases fitting TRBD1. The CDR3 covers 15 residues. The ends lost 1 base at V and 3 bases at J; junction bases unmatched: 3. Germline CDR1 MNHNY, CDR2 SVGAGI (reference sequence). The CDR3: CASSYWDREEETQYF. In DNA, the CDR3 is TGTGCCAGCAGTTACTGGGACAGGGAGGAAGAGACCCAGTACTTC.

The chain couples TRBV5-1 to TRBJ2-3; TRBD2 matches at 14 bases. Germline loops: CDR1 SGHRS, CDR2 YFSETQ. V shed 6 bases and J 5 bases; nucleotides not matched to a gene: 5. The CDR3 consists of 15 residues. The CDR3 nucleotides are TGCGCCAGCAAGACTAGCGGGAGGGCCGGAGATACGCAGTATTTT. Its translation: CASKTSGRAGDTQYF. The whole variable domain, remainder taken from reference TRBV5-1 and TRBJ2-3, is KAGVTQTPRYLIKTRGQQVTLSCSPISGHRSVSWYQQTPGQGLQFLFEYFSETQRNKGNFPGRFSGRQFSNSRSEMNVSTLELGDSALYLCASKTSGRAGDTQYFGPGTRLTVL.

The V and J genes are TRBV30 and TRBJ2-7, with no clear D. V was cut by 2 bases and J by 6 bases, with 14 bases left in between. The CDR3 is 13 amino acids. Germline CDR1 GTSNPN, CDR2 SVGIG (reference sequence). The chain's CDR3 is CAWSRVFLPEQYF. The CDR3 bases are TGTGCCTGGAGTCGGGTCTTCCTTCCCGAGCAGTACTTC.

The chain couples TRBV2 to TRBJ1-5; D possibly corresponds to TRBD1 (5 bases). V gave up 1 base and J gave up 0 bases, with 7 bases separating them. CDR1 and CDR2 from the germline V gene are SNHLY and FYNNEI. CDR3 length: 15 residues. The CDR3 DNA follows: TGTGCCAGCAGTGAAGAGGGGCATAGCAATCAGCCCCAGCATTTT. Translation gives CASSEEGHSNQPQHF. Full variable domain (missing parts from reference TRBV2 and TRBJ1-5): EPEVTQTPSHQVTQMGQEVILRCVPISNHLYFYWYRQILGQKVEFLVSFYNNEISEKSEIFDDQFSVERPDGSNFTLKIRSTKLEDSAMYFCASSEEGHSNQPQHFGDGTRLSIL.

The table lists this clone with a few counts. The chain has TRBV6-6 and TRBJ2-2; tentative D call: TRBD2 (5 bases). Trimming took off 6 bases at V and 4 bases at J, with 18 bases between the two ends. The CDR3 has 16 amino acids. Germline lookup yields CDR1 MNHNY and CDR2 SVGAGI (reference sequence). DNA for the CDR3: TGTGCCAGCAGAGGCGGACTCACTAGTAGCACCGGGGAGCTGTTTTTT. Amino acids: CASRGGLTSSTGELFF.

The chain couples TRBV19 to TRBJ2-7; 10 bases line up with TRBD1. Germline V gene sequence: CDR1 LNHDA, CDR2 SQIVND (reference sequence). The CDR3 is 15 residues long. The V gene end was trimmed by 4 bases and the J gene end by 5 bases; junction bases not matched to a gene: 8. CDR3 protein: CASSSRQGAGDEQYF. The CDR3 bases are TGTGCCAGTAGTAGTCGACAGGGGGCCGGGGACGAGCAGTACTTC.

J is TRBJ1-1 and V is TRBV18; 8 bases are shared with TRBD1. After removal of 2 bases from V and 4 bases from J, the junction contained 3 bases not matched to a gene. The length of the CDR3 is 14 residues. The germline V gene encodes CDR1 KGHSH and CDR2 LQKENI. CDR3 DNA sequence: TGTGCCAGCTCACCATCAGGGGGCGGCACTGAAGCTTTCTTT. This sequence encodes CASSPSGGGTEAFF.

The J gene is TRBJ2-7, the V gene TRBV20-1; D call uncertain. Trimming removed 3 bases at V and 6 bases at J, with 18 bases between. Germline lookup yields CDR1 DFQATT and CDR2 SNEGSKA (reference sequence). The CDR3 is 14 amino acids. CDR3 region: CSASSGRGRGEQYF. The CDR3 DNA reads TGCAGTGCTAGTAGTGGTAGAGGTAGAGGCGAGCAGTACTTC.

The chain uses TRBV10-2 and TRBJ2-1, with D maybe TRBD1 (5 bases). Trimming removed 6 bases at V and 9 bases at J, with 15 bases between. Germline CDR1 reads WSHSY; CDR2 reads SAAADI. This CDR3 contains 13 residues. Here the CDR3 reads CASRRGRNGEQFF. The CDR3 DNA follows: TGCGCCAGCAGAAGGGGCCGAAACGGTGAGCAGTTCTTC.

The genes are TRBV7-3 and TRBJ2-2; D remains ambiguous. V was trimmed by 0 bases and J by 4 bases, leaving 6 bases between them. The CDR3 contains 14 residues. Per the germline V gene, CDR1 is SGHTA and CDR2 is FQGTGA. Here the CDR3 reads CASSLTRATGELFF. The CDR3 region has the DNA TGTGCCAGCAGCTTAACGAGAGCCACCGGGGAGCTGTTTTTT. Complete variable domain (other parts from reference TRBV7-3 and TRBJ2-2): GAGVSQTPSNKVTEKGKYVELRCDPISGHTALYWYRQSLGQGPEFLIYFQGTGAADDSGLPNDRFFAVRPEGSVSTLKIQRTERGDSAVYLCASSLTRATGELFFGEGSRLTVL.

This clone has only one observation. The chain couples TRBV7-8 to TRBJ2-1, with TRBD2 matching over 11 bases. The germline CDR1 and CDR2 sequences are SGHVS and FQNEAQ. The CDR3 runs 16 residues. V trimming: 4 bases; J trimming: 3 bases; junction bases outside the gene matches: 5. CDR3: CASSSLAGAIYNEQFF. As DNA, the CDR3 is TGTGCCAGCAGCTCACTAGCGGGAGCCATCTACAATGAGCAGTTCTTC.

In DNA, the CDR3 is TGTGCCAGCTCACCACCGATGCAGGCCTATGGCTACACCTTC. Protein sequence: CASSPPMQAYGYTF. The rearrangement uses TRBV18 and TRBJ1-2; D remains ambiguous. The CDR3 runs 14 residues. V lost 0 bases and J lost 4, with 9 bases in between. CDR1 and CDR2 (germline): KGHSH, LQKENI.

This clone was picked up one time. V gene TRBV27 combines with J gene TRBJ1-4, with 8 bases fitting TRBD1. Looked up from germline, CDR1 is MNHEY and CDR2 is SMNVEV (reference sequence). The CDR3 totals 13 residues. J was trimmed by 8 bases and V by 6 bases; bases with no gene match: 5. The chain's CDR3 is CASRDRVNEKLFF. CDR3 in DNA: TGTGCCAGCAGGGACAGGGTTAACGAAAAACTGTTTTTT.

V and J are TRBV30 and TRBJ1-5, with a weak D call TRBD1 (6 bases). Trimming took 3 bases from V and 5 from J, leaving 17 bases between them. The germline V gene encodes CDR1 GTSNPN and CDR2 SVGIG (reference sequence). CDR3 size: 15 residues. DNA for the CDR3: TGTGCCTGGAGCCCGCATACAGGGTTCGATCAGCCCCAGCATTTT. Translated: CAWSPHTGFDQPQHF.

The rearrangement joins TRBV10-1 to TRBJ1-1; 8 bases map to TRBD1. V shed 6 bases, J shed 1 base, and the junction held 10 bases outside the gene matches. Germline assignment: CDR1 WNHNN and CDR2 SYGVQD (reference sequence). The CDR3 is 16 residues long. The CDR3 is CASRTGVYPGNTEAFF. As DNA, the CDR3 is TGCGCCAGCAGGACAGGGGTTTACCCCGGGAACACTGAAGCTTTCTTT.

This sequence joins TRBV13 and TRBJ2-7; 7 bases map to TRBD1. This CDR3 is 15 amino acids long. The germline gives CDR1 PRHDT, CDR2 FYEKMQ (reference sequence). J was trimmed by 6 bases and V by 5 bases; bases with no gene match: 13. The CDR3 DNA sequence: TGTGCCAGCAGCACCGGGACAGCGGTGACCGCCGAGCAGTACTTC. As protein: CASSTGTAVTAEQYF.

This clone was observed once. The CDR3 DNA follows: TGTGCCAGCAGCCGAAATAACAGGGGATCACCCCTCCACTTT. Translated: CASSRNNRGSPLHF. The chain employs TRBV27 and TRBJ1-6; 7 bases agree with TRBD1. The trim removed 6 bases at V and 10 bases at J, leaving 9 bases unmatched. This CDR3 contains 14 residues. Germline V gene sequence: CDR1 MNHEY, CDR2 SMNVEV (reference sequence).

The chain recombines TRBV3-1 (or the pseudogene TRBV3-2) with TRBJ2-1; 12 nucleotides align to TRBD2. CDR1 is LGHDT and CDR2 is YNNKEL in the germline V gene (reference sequence). Trimming cost V 2 bases and J 11 bases; bases outside gene matches: 7. This CDR3 is built from 15 residues. CDR3 in DNA: TGTGCCAGCAGCCAACCTGCTAGCGGGGGGGAGAAGCAGTTCTTC. This encodes CASSQPASGGEKQFF.

The rearrangement uses TRBV15 and TRBJ2-5; TRBD1 matches at 11 bases. In germline, CDR1 is LNHNV, CDR2 YYDKDF (reference sequence). The CDR3 has 18 amino acids. After removal of 2 bases from V and 4 bases from J, the junction contained 12 bases not matched to a gene. Here the CDR3 DNA reads TGTGCCACCAGCAGATTACCTGGACAGGGGGCTCTTTCAGAGACCCAGTACTTC. Its translation: CATSRLPGQGALSETQYF. The full variable domain, rest sourced from reference TRBV15 and TRBJ2-5, is DAMVIQNPRYQVTQFGKPVTLSCSQTLNHNVMYWYQQKSSQAPKLLFHYYDKDFNNEADTPDNFQSRRPNTSFCFLDIRSPGLGDTAMYLCATSRLPGQGALSETQYFGPGTRLLVL.

The count of this clone is one. The V call is TRBV11-2, the J call TRBJ2-7; TRBD1 matches at 10 bases. The germline gives CDR1 SGHAT, CDR2 FQNNGV. The CDR3 runs to 15 residues. Trimming took 1 base from V and 4 from J; bases not matched to a gene: 4. The CDR3 sequence is CASSLGGTGEYEQYF. CDR3 DNA sequence: TGTGCCAGCAGCTTAGGAGGGACAGGGGAGTACGAGCAGTACTTC.

This chain joins TRBV11-2 and TRBJ2-7, with 8 bases lining up with TRBD2. The length of the CDR3 is 17 residues. Germline V CDR1 and CDR2: SGHAT, FQNNGV. Losses at the gene ends were 5 bases for V and 3 bases for J; bases not matched to a gene: 15. CDR3 protein: CASSPVRGGGSNYEQYF. The CDR3 DNA is TGTGCCAGCAGCCCCGTACGGGGGGGAGGGTCTAACTACGAGCAGTACTTC. The whole variable domain, filled in from reference TRBV11-2 and TRBJ2-7, reads EAGVAQSPRYKIIEKRQSVAFWCNPISGHATLYWYQQILGQGPKLLIQFQNNGVVDDSQLPKDRFSAERLKGVDSTLKIQPAKLEDSAVYLCASSPVRGGGSNYEQYFGPGTRLTVT.

The chain combines TRBV6-2 or TRBV6-3 with TRBJ1-5; 8 nucleotides align to TRBD1. V gave up 0 bases and J gave up 5 bases; unmatched junction bases: 12. The CDR3 runs 18 residues. CDR1 and CDR2 from the germline V gene are MNHEY and SVGEGT. The CDR3 here is CASSYSHDRGGIHQPQHF. Written as DNA, the CDR3 is TGTGCCAGCAGTTACTCCCATGACAGGGGAGGTATACATCAGCCCCAGCATTTT.

The chain employs TRBV5-4 and TRBJ2-1; TRBD2 matches at 8 bases. Germline lookup yields CDR1 SGHNT and CDR2 YYREEE (reference sequence). V shed 0 bases and J 6 bases; nucleotides not matched to a gene: 5. The CDR3 covers 15 residues. CDR3 in DNA: TGTGCCAGCAGCTTGGGCGGGAGCGGGGGCAATGAGCAGTTCTTC. Protein product: CASSLGGSGGNEQFF.

The chain uses TRBV7-2 and TRBJ2-1; 12 bases match TRBD2. The CDR3 is 17 amino acids. V was clipped by 5 bases and J by 4 bases; unmatched bases: 9. Germline assignment: CDR1 SGHTA and CDR2 FQGNSA. This CDR3 reads CASSLGLAGPSYNEQFF. CDR3 DNA sequence: TGTGCCAGCAGCCTCGGACTAGCGGGACCGTCTTACAATGAGCAGTTCTTC.

The chain links TRBV28 to TRBJ2-7, with D perhaps TRBD1 (8 bases). The CDR3 spans 15 residues. V was cut by 6 bases and J by 2 bases, with 17 bases left in between. Per germline, CDR1 MDHEN and CDR2 SYDVKM. CDR3 loop: CASRHRQGRAYEQYF. DNA for the CDR3: TGTGCCAGCAGACACCGACAGGGGAGGGCCTACGAGCAGTACTTC.